This T cell receptor (beta chain) is drawn from a study of shared clonotypes between healthy human individuals. V lost 5 bases to trimming and J lost 7 bases; unmatched junction nucleotides: 11. The CDR3 sequence is 15 residues long. In germline, CDR1 is SGHRS, CDR2 YFSETQ. With respect to this clone: Its specificity is not known.

Donors comprised healthy HIV-negative adults lacking recent acute infections or vaccinations. Overall study findings and caveats: The generation probabilities recorded for non-shared clonotypes fell below those of clonotypes shared by all four donors. It was expected that sequencing depth would affect clonotype sharing among donors. Naive subsets, compared against memory subsets, generally had larger estimated richness values.

The assay was immunoSEQ multiplex PCR, and TCRdb's table has in-frame clones only and misses some. Of about 600,000 clones listed, roughly 97% were seen once; the top ten hold around 0.058%. This chain joins TRBV5-1 and TRBJ2-1; 8 bases align to TRBD1. The clonotype was recovered from a woman aged 25-40 years in good health. The sequenced sample was naive CD4+ T cells sorted from blood. Subset indicated: CD45RA+ positively selected. CDR3 protein: CASRQDRGRYNEQFF. In nucleotides, the CDR3 is TGCGCCAGCAGACAAGACAGGGGCCGCTATAATGAGCAGTTCTTC.